The sequence of this TCR beta chain was determined in a study of CD8 T cells in ankylosing spondylitis. Germline V gene data show CDR1 as MNHEY and CDR2 as SVGAGI. CDR3 length equals 15 residues. The germline V and J ends were trimmed by 0 bases and 3 bases, with 12 bases remaining between them. Study conclusions and caveats: In synovial fluid and blood from reactive arthritis, some motif variants were previously reported. The disease-linked clones had a CD8+ phenotype and low blood frequencies.

Making use of molecular barcodes, quantitative 5'-RACE generated TCR beta libraries. One entry per CDR3 protein results from TCRdb running MiXCR on the 5' RACE reads. The sample shows 210,000 or so distinct CDR3 sequences, 20% to 30% of them seen only once. This clonotype was counted ten times or more. Its antigen is not known. The clonotype was recovered from a male donor with ankylosing spondylitis or in good health (not recorded which). The chain is built from TRBV6-5 and TRBJ2-7; D is undetermined. The sequenced material came from blood, either unsorted or a sorted T cell fraction (not recorded which). In DNA form, the CDR3 reads TGTGCCAGCAGTTACTCGATATCTAGAAACTACGAGCAGTACTTC. Residues: CASSYSISRNYEQYF.